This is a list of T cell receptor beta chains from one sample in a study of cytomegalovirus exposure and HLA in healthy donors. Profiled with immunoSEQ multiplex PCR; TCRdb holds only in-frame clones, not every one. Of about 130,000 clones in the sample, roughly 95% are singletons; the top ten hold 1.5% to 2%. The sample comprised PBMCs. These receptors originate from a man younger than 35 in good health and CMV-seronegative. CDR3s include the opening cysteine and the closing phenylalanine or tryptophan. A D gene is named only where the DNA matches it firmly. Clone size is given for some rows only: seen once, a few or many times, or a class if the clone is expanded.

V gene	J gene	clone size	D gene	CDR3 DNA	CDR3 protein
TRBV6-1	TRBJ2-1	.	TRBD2	TGTGCCAGCAGTGAAGTTGCGGGAGCTTACAATGAGCAGTTCTTC	CASSEVAGAYNEQFF
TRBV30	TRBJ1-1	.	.	TGTGCCTGGAGTGTAGGGAGAGTTATGAACACTGAAGCTTTCTTT	CAWSVGRVMNTEAFF
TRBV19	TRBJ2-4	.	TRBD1	TGTGCCAGTAGTGCAAAGACAGGGATGGGGATAAACATTCAGTACTTC	CASSAKTGMGINIQYF
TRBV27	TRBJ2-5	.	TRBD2	TGTGCCAGCACCCCCAGGGCGGGGGGGCAAGAGACCCAGTACTTC	CASTPRAGGQETQYF
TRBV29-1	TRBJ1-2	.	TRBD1	TGCAGCGTCATAAGGGACAGTTCGAGGGGCTACACCTTC	CSVIRDSSRGYTF
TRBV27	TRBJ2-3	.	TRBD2	TGTGCCAGCAGTTTGACTAGCGGGGCTAGCACAGATACGCAGTATTTT	CASSLTSGASTDTQYF
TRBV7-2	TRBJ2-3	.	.	TGTGCCAGCGGCAAAGGTGGGGGGAGAACAGATACGCAGTATTTT	CASGKGGGRTDTQYF
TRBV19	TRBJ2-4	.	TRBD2	TGTGCCAGTAGTATCGGGACTAGCGGTAAAAACATTCAGTACTTC	CASSIGTSGKNIQYF
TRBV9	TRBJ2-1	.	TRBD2	TGTGCCAGCAGCCCTCCGGGGGGACCGAGCTACAATGAGCAGTTCTTC	CASSPPGGPSYNEQFF
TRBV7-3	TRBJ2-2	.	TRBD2	TGTGCCAGCAGCTTAAAATGGGTAGCGGGAGGGCCGTCCGGGGAGCTGTTTTTT	CASSLKWVAGGPSGELFF
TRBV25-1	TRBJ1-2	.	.	TGTGCCAGCAGTGCAGACTCCCTGGAGGGTGGCTACACCTTC	CASSADSLEGGYTF
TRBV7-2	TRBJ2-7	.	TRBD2	TGTGCCAGCAGGGGCGGGAGGGACCTCGAGCAGTACTTC	CASRGGRDLEQYF
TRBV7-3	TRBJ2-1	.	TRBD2	TGTGCCAGCAGCACTACTAGCGGGAGGGCCTATGAGCAGTTCTTC	CASSTTSGRAYEQFF
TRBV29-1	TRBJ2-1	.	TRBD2	TGCAGCGTGAAGACTAGCGGGAAGGCTGGAGCAGTCCTCTTC	CSVKTSGKAGAVLF
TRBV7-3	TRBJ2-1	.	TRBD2	TGTGCCAGCAGCACCCTAGCGGGAGCCTCCTACAATGAGCAGTTCTTC	CASSTLAGASYNEQFF
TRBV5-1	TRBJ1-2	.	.	TGCGCCAGCAGCTCGGGAGGCTATGGCTACACCTTC	CASSSGGYGYTF
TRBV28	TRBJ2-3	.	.	TGTGCCAGCAGTTTATTCCTTTCTTCCACAGATACGCAGTATTTT	CASSLFLSSTDTQYF
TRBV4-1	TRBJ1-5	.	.	TGCGCCAGCAGCCTCCACAGGGCCGATAGCAATCAGCCCCAGCATTTT	CASSLHRADSNQPQHF
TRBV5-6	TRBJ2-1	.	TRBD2	TGTGCCAGCGTCTCGAGGGGGACTAGCAGATACAATGAGCAGTTCTTC	CASVSRGTSRYNEQFF
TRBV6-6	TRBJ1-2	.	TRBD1	TGTGCCAGCAGTTACTCGGGCAGGGGGGCTGGGGGCTACACCTTC	CASSYSGRGAGGYTF
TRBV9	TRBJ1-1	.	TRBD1	TGTGCCAGCAGCGTGACAGGGGATGGTGGAGTAAGGGACGAAGCTTTCTTT	CASSVTGDGGVRDEAFF
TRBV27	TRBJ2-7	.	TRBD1	TGTGCCAGCAGAGGGACAGGGGTTACCTACGAGCAGTACTTC	CASRGTGVTYEQYF
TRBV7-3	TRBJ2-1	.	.	TGTGCCAGCAGCTTAACCACTAGCCCCCATGAGCAGTTCTTC	CASSLTTSPHEQFF
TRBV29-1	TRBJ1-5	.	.	TGCAGCGTTGCCTCGGGAGCCGGGAATCAGCCCCAGCATTTT	CSVASGAGNQPQHF
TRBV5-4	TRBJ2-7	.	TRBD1	TGTGCCAGCAGCTTGATTGGGACAGGGGCCTACGAGCAGTACTTC	CASSLIGTGAYEQYF
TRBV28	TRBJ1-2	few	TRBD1	TGTGCCAGCCGGGACAGAGTCTATGGCTACACCTTC	CASRDRVYGYTF
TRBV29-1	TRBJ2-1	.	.	TGCAGCGTTGATGGGTGGACAGTTTCCTACAATGAGCAGTTCTTC	CSVDGWTVSYNEQFF
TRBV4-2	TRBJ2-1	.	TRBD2	TGTGCCAGCAGCCAAGATTCCGGGCTAGCGGGAGGGCCTGAGGAGAATGAGCAGTTCTTC	CASSQDSGLAGGPEENEQFF
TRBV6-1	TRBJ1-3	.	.	TGTGCCAGCAGTGAAGGTGGAGGAACTGGAAACACCATATATTTT	CASSEGGGTGNTIYF
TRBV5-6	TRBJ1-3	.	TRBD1	TGTGCCAGCAGCGTAATTGGACAGGGACCTGGAAACACCATATATTTT	CASSVIGQGPGNTIYF
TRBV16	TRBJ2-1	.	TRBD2	TGTGCCAGCAGCCAATCTGTGGGAGGGGCCTACAATGAGCAGTTCTTC	CASSQSVGGAYNEQFF
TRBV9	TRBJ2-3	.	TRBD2	TGTGCCAGCAGCGCACCAGCGGGAGCGGGAGATACGCAGTATTTT	CASSAPAGAGDTQYF
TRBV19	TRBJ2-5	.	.	TGTGCCAGTAGCCCCCAGAGGAGTGAAAGGGAGACCCAGTACTTC	CASSPQRSERETQYF
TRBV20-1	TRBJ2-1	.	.	TGCAGTGCTAGCCGCAGCGACGAGCAGTTCTTC	CSASRSDEQFF
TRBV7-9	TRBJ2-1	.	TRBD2	TGTGCCAGCAGCTTTAAGGAGCTAGCGGGGCGAAATGAGCAGTTCTTC	CASSFKELAGRNEQFF
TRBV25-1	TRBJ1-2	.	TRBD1	TGTGCCAGCAGTCAGGGGGCGGAGAGTGGCTACACCTTC	CASSQGAESGYTF
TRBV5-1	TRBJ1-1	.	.	TGCGCCAGCAGCACCGCGGGGGCCGACACTGAAGCTTTCTTT	CASSTAGADTEAFF